This T cell receptor (beta chain) was obtained from a study of cytomegalovirus exposure and HLA in healthy donors. Germline-derived CDR1 and CDR2 are LGHNT and FRNRAP. The CDR3 has 15 amino acids. Trimming at V came to 9 bases and at J to 3 bases, leaving 8 bases not matched to a gene. PCR involved 60 Vbeta and 13 Jbeta primers. This table comes from immunoSEQ multiplex PCR, and its TCRdb copy is limited to in-frame clones, with some not included. This table holds fewer than 150,000 clones, more than 70% found once. Of note for this clone: The sample carries other DNA sequences with the same CDR3.

The chain couples TRBV12-5 to TRBJ2-1; 10 positions agree with TRBD2. The receptor's source is a man in his forties in good health and CMV-seronegative. The sample was PBMCs. The CDR3 reads CASGLLAGDYNEQFF. CDR3 in DNA: TGTGCTAGCGGTCTCCTAGCGGGGGACTACAATGAGCAGTTCTTC.